One and the same sample provided the 11 T cell receptor beta chains below, sequenced in a study of pediatric ulcerative colitis. Assay used: immunoSEQ multiplex PCR; TCRdb lists only in-frame clones, some missing. The sample lists 37,000 or so clones; approximately 87% were seen once. Input material: blood. Receptors were obtained from a girl under 18 with moderate ulcerative colitis.

The V and J genes are TRBV5-1 and TRBJ2-1; tentatively, D is TRBD2 (5 bases). Trimming stripped 4 bases from V and 7 bases from J, with 15 bases between. Germline V CDR1 and CDR2: SGHRS, YFSETQ. CDR3 length equals 14 residues. The CDR3 region is CASSPIWTGNEQFF. CDR3 DNA: TGCGCCAGCAGCCCGATTTGGACTGGGAATGAGCAGTTCTTC.

This chain connects TRBV6-1 to TRBJ1-2; D ambiguous. The CDR3 consists of 15 residues. V was pared by 2 bases and J by 1 base, with 11 bases between. In germline, CDR1 is MNHNS, CDR2 SASEGT. CDR3: CASSERNQINYGYTF. CDR3 sequence (DNA): TGTGCCAGCAGTGAACGGAACCAGATTAACTATGGCTACACCTTC.

The genes are TRBV6-5 and TRBJ2-7; D could derive from TRBD1 or TRBD2 (5 bases each). CDR3 length: 11 amino acids. The V end lost 10 bases, the J end lost 4 bases, and 11 bases lay between the germline ends. Germline assignment: CDR1 MNHEY and CDR2 SVGAGI. CDR3 region: CATGTVYEQYF. As DNA, the CDR3 is TGTGCCACCGGGACGGTTTACGAGCAGTACTTC.

This chain connects TRBV30 to TRBJ1-5, with D possibly being TRBD1 (5 bases). Germline CDR1 GTSNPN, CDR2 SVGIG (reference sequence). The CDR3 is made up of 12 amino acids. Trimming stripped 4 bases from V and 5 bases from J, with 9 bases between. CDR3 sequence: CAWTGSYQPQHF. DNA for the CDR3: TGTGCCTGGACAGGGAGCTATCAGCCCCAGCATTTT.

In the case of this clone: Other DNA sequences in the same sample also yield this CDR3. V and J are TRBV4-1 and TRBJ2-2; D not certain. Germline V lookup: CDR1 MGHRA, CDR2 YSYEKL. The CDR3 sequence is 14 residues long. The V gene lost 0 bases and the J gene lost 4 bases, with 6 bases spanning the gap. The CDR3 spells CASSQDRSTGELFF. The CDR3 nucleotides read TGCGCCAGCAGCCAAGATAGATCCACCGGGGAGCTGTTTTTT.

As concerns this clone: A junction boundary mismatches the germline segment, possibly from a read error. This sequence joins TRBV20-1 and TRBJ2-1, with 8 bases aligning to TRBD2. In germline, CDR1 is DFQATT, CDR2 SNEGSKA (reference sequence). This CDR3 is 10 amino acids long. The CDR3 sequence is CSAISGILIF. CDR3 nucleotides: TGCAGTGCCATTAGCGGGATCTTGATCTTC.

The chain has TRBV5-1 and TRBJ2-5; tentatively, D is TRBD2 (6 bases). Trimming removed 4 bases from V and 2 bases from J, with 21 bases in between. The CDR3 is 17 residues long. Germline V lookup: CDR1 SGHRS, CDR2 YFSETQ. The CDR3 is CASSPGRSGPFQETQYF. DNA of the CDR3: TGCGCCAGCAGCCCCGGACGGAGCGGGCCTTTTCAAGAGACCCAGTACTTC.

The chain links TRBV4-1 to TRBJ2-1; D ambiguous. V gave up 0 bases and J gave up 4 bases, with 4 bases separating them. CDR1 MGHRA and CDR2 YSYEKL come from the germline V gene. The CDR3 contains 13 residues. The CDR3 DNA reads as TGCGCCAGCAGCCAAGAATGGTACAATGAGCAGTTCTTC. This sequence encodes CASSQEWYNEQFF.

Only one count was recorded for this clone. The chain uses TRBV30 and TRBJ1-6; D uncertain. V shed 8 bases and J shed 2 bases, with 16 bases lying between them. The CDR3 has 15 residues. CDR1 is GTSNPN, CDR2 SVGIG, per germline (reference sequence). The CDR3 nucleotides are TGTGCCGGATCCGGGGAAGCCACCTATAATTCACCCCTCCACTTT. Residues: CAGSGEATYNSPLHF.

This sequence joins TRBV5-6 and TRBJ2-5, with a possible D match to TRBD1 (6 bases). CDR1 is SGHDT, CDR2 YYEEEE, per germline. The CDR3 contains 14 residues. V lost 0 bases and J lost 5, with 11 bases in between. CDR3 in amino acids: CASSLGGREETQYF. The DNA of the CDR3 is TGTGCCAGCAGCTTGGGGGGGCGCGAGGAGACCCAGTACTTC.

This chain connects TRBV27 to TRBJ1-2; 8 bases line up with TRBD1. Trimming cost V 5 bases and J 4 bases; bases outside gene matches: 12. The CDR3 is 16 amino acids. Germline loops: CDR1 MNHEY, CDR2 SMNVEV (reference sequence). The CDR3 sequence is CASSTWDRLGVYGYTF. The CDR3 DNA follows: TGTGCCAGCAGTACCTGGGACAGGTTGGGCGTCTATGGCTACACCTTC.